A selection of T cell receptor beta chains follows, all from one sample in a study of cytomegalovirus exposure and HLA in healthy donors. Sequenced by immunoSEQ multiplex PCR; TCRdb stores in-frame clones only, minus some. The data hold approximately 140,000 clones, with 84% observed a single time. Sequenced input: PBMCs. All receptors come from a woman younger than 45 in good health and CMV-seronegative. CDR3s include the opening cysteine and the closing phenylalanine or tryptophan. A D gene is named only where the DNA matches it firmly. The size entry is marked missing in some rows and otherwise reads once, few, many or a size class.

j_gene | abundance | d_gene | v_gene | CDR3aa | CDR3nt
TRBJ2-2 | - | - | TRBV7-3 | CASSLTQGTGELFF | TGTGCCAGCAGCTTAACGCAGGGGACCGGGGAGCTGTTTTTT
TRBJ1-1 | - | TRBD1 | TRBV5-4 | CASGFKDRGFGEAFF | TGTGCCAGCGGTTTCAAGGACAGGGGATTCGGTGAAGCTTTCTTT
TRBJ2-5 | once | TRBD1 | TRBV11-2 | CASRTQGARETQYF | TGTGCCAGCAGAACACAGGGGGCGCGGGAGACCCAGTACTTC
TRBJ2-5 | - | - | TRBV2 | CASFAETQETQYF | TGTGCCAGCTTTGCGGAGACTCAAGAGACCCAGTACTTC
TRBJ2-3 | - | TRBD2 | TRBV6-1 | CASNLAGRSTDTQYF | TGTGCCAGCAACCTAGCGGGGAGATCCACAGATACGCAGTATTTT
TRBJ2-1 | - | TRBD2 | TRBV7-3 | CASSPGTSGGARPYNEQFF | TGTGCCAGCAGCCCCGGGACTAGCGGGGGGGCCCGCCCCTACAATGAGCAGTTCTTC
TRBJ2-3 | - | - | TRBV7-3 | CASSLLADTDTQYF | TGTGCCAGCAGCTTACTGGCGGACACAGATACGCAGTATTTT
TRBJ2-5 | - | TRBD2 | TRBV4-2 | CASSQGVGYSGGYQETQYF | TGTGCCAGCAGCCAAGGGGTCGGGTACAGCGGGGGATACCAAGAGACCCAGTACTTC
TRBJ2-3 | - | - | TRBV18 | CASSPTVWTDTQYF | TGTGCCAGCTCGCCCACAGTTTGGACAGATACGCAGTATTTT
TRBJ1-5 | - | - | TRBV9 | CASSVGQGPMGNQPQHF | TGTGCCAGCAGCGTAGGGCAGGGGCCGATGGGCAATCAGCCCCAGCATTTT
TRBJ1-4 | - | TRBD1 | TRBV5-1 | CASSLRTGGGEKLFF | TGCGCCAGCAGCCTCCGGACAGGGGGAGGGGAAAAACTGTTTTTT
TRBJ1-2 | - | - | TRBV27 | CASSLSQTGFYGYTF | TGTGCCAGCAGTTTATCCCAGACAGGCTTCTATGGCTACACCTTC
TRBJ2-7 | - | - | TRBV2 | CASMSGSYEQYF | TGTGCCAGCATGAGTGGCTCCTACGAGCAGTACTTC
TRBJ1-4 | - | - | TRBV28 | CASSSSRRGNNEKLFF | TGTGCCAGCAGTTCGTCCCGTCGGGGTAATAATGAAAAACTGTTTTTT
TRBJ1-2 | once | TRBD1 | TRBV28 | CASRNRDSYGYTF | TGTGCCAGCAGGAACCGGGACAGCTATGGCTACACCTTC
TRBJ2-6 | - | - | TRBV27 | CASSLYSSGANVLTF | TGTGCCAGCAGTCTCTACAGCTCTGGGGCCAACGTCCTGACTTTC
TRBJ2-3 | - | TRBD2 | TRBV7-9 | CASSLGLAGGIDTQYF | TGTGCCAGCAGCTTAGGCCTAGCGGGGGGGATAGATACGCAGTATTTT
TRBJ2-2 | - | - | TRBV6-6 | CASIDYPPSPGELFF | TGTGCCAGCATAGACTATCCCCCCTCGCCCGGGGAGCTGTTTTTT
TRBJ2-2 | - | TRBD2 | TRBV4-2 | CASSQRLAGNTGELFF | TGTGCCAGCAGCCAACGCCTAGCGGGGAACACCGGGGAGCTGTTTTTT
TRBJ2-7 | - | TRBD1 | TRBV15 | CASRRDRSTYEQYF | TGTGCCAGCAGGCGGGACAGGTCGACCTACGAGCAGTACTTC
TRBJ1-1 | - | - | TRBV5-6 | CASSLGPRVVTEAFF | TGTGCCAGCAGCTTGGGCCCCAGGGTAGTAACTGAAGCTTTCTTT
TRBJ2-5 | - | TRBD2 | TRBV5-1 | CASSSGGLAGEQETQYF | TGCGCCAGCAGCTCAGGCGGGCTAGCGGGGGAACAAGAGACCCAGTACTTC
TRBJ1-2 | once | TRBD1 | TRBV19 | CASSEQGALGSDGYTF | TGTGCCAGTAGCGAACAGGGGGCCCTAGGGAGCGATGGCTACACCTTC
TRBJ1-4 | - | - | TRBV5-4 | CASRTWTDEKLFF | TGTGCCAGCAGGACCTGGACAGACGAAAAACTGTTTTTT
TRBJ2-1 | - | - | TRBV7-2 | CASSLAGATNEQFF | TGTGCCAGCAGCTTAGCAGGAGCGACCAATGAGCAGTTCTTC